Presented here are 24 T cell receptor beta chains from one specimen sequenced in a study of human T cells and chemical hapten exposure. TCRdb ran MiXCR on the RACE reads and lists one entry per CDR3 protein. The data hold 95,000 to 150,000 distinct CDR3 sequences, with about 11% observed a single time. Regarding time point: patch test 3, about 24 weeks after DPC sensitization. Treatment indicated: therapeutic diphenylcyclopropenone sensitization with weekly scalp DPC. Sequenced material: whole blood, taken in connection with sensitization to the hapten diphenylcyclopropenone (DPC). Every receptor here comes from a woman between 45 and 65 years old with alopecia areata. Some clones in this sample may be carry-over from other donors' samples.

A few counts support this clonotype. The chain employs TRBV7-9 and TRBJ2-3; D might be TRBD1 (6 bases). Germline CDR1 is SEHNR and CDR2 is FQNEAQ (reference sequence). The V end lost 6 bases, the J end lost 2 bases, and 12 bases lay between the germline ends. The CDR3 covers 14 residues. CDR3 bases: TGTGCCAGCAGTCGTAGGACAGCCACAGATACGCAGTATTTT. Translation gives CASSRRTATDTQYF.

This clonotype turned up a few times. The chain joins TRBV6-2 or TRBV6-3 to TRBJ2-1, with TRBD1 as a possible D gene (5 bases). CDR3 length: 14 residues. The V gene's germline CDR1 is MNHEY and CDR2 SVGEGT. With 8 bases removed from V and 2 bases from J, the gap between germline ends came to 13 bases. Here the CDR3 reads CASRLQDAYNEQFF. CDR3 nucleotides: TGTGCCAGCCGATTACAGGACGCCTACAATGAGCAGTTCTTC.

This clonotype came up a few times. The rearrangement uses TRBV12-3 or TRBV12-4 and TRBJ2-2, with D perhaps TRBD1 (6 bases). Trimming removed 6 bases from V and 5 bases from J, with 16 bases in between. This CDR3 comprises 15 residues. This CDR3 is CASSPTGTGTGELFF. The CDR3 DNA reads TGTGCCAGCAGCCCTACAGGGACGGGGACCGGGGAGCTGTTTTTT.

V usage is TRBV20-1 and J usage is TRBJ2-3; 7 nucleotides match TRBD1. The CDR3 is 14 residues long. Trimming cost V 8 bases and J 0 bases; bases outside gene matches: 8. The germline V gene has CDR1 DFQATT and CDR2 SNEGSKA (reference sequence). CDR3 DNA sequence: TGCAGTACTCTGGGACAGCCAAGCACAGATACGCAGTATTTT. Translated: CSTLGQPSTDTQYF.

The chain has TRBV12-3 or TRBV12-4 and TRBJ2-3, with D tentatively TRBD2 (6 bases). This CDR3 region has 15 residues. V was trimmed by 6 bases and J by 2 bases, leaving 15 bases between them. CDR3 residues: CASRRLAIHTDTQYF. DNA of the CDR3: TGTGCCAGCAGACGCCTAGCGATCCACACAGATACGCAGTATTTT.

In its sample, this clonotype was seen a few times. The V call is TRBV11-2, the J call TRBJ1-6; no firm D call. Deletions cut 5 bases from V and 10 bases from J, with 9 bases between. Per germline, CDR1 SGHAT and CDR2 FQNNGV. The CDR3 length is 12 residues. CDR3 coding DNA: TGTGCCAGCAGCCCCCCTTCCTCACCCCTCCACTTT. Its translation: CASSPPSSPLHF.

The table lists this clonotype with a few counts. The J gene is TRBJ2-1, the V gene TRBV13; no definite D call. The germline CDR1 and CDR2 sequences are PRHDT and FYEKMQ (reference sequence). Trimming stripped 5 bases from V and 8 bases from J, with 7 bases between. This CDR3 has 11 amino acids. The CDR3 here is CASSKSDEQFF. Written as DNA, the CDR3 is TGTGCCAGCAGCAAGTCGGATGAGCAGTTCTTC. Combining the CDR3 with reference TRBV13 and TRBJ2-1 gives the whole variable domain AAGVIQSPRHLIKEKRETATLKCYPIPRHDTVYWYQQGPGQDPQFLISFYEKMQSDKGSIPDRFSAQQFSDYHSELNMSSLELGDSALYFCASSKSDEQFFGPGTRLTVL.

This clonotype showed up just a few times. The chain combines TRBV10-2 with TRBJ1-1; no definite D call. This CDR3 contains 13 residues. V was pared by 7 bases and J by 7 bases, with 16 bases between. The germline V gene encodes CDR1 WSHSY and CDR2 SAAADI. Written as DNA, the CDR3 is TGCGCCAGCAAAGTAGGAGGGTCTTTTGAAGCTTTCTTT. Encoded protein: CASKVGGSFEAFF.

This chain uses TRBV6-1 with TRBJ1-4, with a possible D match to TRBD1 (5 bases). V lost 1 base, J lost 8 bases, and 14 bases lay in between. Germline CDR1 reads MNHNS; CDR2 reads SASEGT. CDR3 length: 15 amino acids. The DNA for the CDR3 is TGTGCCAGCAGTGAAGATTGGCAGGGAAGCGAAAAACTGTTTTTT. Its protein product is CASSEDWQGSEKLFF.

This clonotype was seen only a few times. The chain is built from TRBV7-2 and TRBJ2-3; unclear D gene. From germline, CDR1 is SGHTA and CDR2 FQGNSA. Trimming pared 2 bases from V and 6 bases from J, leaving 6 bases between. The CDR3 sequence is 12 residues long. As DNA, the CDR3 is TGTGCCAGCAGCTTACGTCTCGATACGCAGTATTTT. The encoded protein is CASSLRLDTQYF. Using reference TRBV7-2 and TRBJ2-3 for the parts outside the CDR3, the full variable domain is GAGVSQSPSNKVTEKGKDVELRCDPISGHTALYWYRQSLGQGLEFLIYFQGNSAPDKSGLPSDRFSAERTGGSVSTLTIQRTQQEDSAVYLCASSLRLDTQYFGPGTRLTVL.

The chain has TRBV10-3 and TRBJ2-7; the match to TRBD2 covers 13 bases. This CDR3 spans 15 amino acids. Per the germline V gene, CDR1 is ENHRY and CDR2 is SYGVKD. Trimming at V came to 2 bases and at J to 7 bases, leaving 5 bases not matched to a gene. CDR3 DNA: TGTGCCATCAGTGAGCCCGGACTAGCGGGGGTTGAGCAGTACTTC. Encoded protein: CAISEPGLAGVEQYF.

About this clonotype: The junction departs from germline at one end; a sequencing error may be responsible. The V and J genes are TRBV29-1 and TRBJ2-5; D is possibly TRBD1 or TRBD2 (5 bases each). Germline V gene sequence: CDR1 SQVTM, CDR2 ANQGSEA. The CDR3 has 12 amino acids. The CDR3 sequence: CSVNEGQESQYF. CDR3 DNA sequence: TGCAGCGTTAACGAGGGGCAAGAGTCCCAGTACTTC.

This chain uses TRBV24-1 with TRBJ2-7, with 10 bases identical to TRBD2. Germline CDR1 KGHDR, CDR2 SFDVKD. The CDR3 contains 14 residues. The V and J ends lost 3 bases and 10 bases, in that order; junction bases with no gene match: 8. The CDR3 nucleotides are TGTGCCACCAGTGATACATCTAGCGGGGGAGCTCAGTACTTC. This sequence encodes CATSDTSSGGAQYF.

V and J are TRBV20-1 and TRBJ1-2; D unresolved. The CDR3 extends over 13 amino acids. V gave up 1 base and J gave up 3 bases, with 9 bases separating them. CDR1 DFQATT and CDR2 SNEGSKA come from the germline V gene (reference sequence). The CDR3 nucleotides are TGCAGTGCTAGAGTCGAGCGCGACTATGGCTACACCTTC. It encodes CSARVERDYGYTF.

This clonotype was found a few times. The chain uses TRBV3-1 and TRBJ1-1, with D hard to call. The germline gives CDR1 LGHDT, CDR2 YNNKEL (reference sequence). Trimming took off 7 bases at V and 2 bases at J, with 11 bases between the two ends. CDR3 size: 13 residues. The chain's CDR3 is CASTSRGNTEAFF. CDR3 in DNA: TGTGCCAGCACCTCCCGGGGTAACACTGAAGCTTTCTTT.

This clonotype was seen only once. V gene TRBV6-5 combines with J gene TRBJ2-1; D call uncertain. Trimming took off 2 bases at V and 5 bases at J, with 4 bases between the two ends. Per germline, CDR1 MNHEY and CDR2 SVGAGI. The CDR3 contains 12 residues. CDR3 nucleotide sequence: TGTGCCAGCAGTTACGACGACAATGAGCAGTTCTTC. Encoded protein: CASSYDDNEQFF.

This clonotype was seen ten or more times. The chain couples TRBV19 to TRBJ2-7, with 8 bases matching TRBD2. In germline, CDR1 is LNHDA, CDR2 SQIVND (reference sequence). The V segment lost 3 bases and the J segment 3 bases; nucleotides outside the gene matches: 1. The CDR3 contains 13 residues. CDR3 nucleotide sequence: TGTGCCAGTAGTATTGCGGGGGGCTACGAGCAGTACTTC. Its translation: CASSIAGGYEQYF.

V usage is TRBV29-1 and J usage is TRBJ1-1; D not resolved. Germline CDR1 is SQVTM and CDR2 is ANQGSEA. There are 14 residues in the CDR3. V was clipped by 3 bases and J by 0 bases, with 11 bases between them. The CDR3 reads CSVDDIPVNTEAFF. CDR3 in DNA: TGCAGCGTTGATGATATCCCGGTGAACACTGAAGCTTTCTTT.

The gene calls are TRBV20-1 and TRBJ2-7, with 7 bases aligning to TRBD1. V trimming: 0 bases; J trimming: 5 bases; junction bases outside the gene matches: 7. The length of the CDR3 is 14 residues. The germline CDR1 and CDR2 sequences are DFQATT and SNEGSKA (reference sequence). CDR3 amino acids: CSARDPAGGNEQYF. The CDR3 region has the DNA TGCAGTGCTAGAGATCCGGCAGGGGGAAACGAGCAGTACTTC.

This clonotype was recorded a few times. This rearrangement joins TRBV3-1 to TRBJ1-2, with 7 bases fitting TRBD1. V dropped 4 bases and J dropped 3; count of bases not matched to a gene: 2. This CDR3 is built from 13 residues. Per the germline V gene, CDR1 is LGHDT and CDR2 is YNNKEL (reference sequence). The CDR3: CASSLQGDYGYTF. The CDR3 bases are TGTGCCAGCAGCCTCCAGGGGGACTATGGCTACACCTTC.

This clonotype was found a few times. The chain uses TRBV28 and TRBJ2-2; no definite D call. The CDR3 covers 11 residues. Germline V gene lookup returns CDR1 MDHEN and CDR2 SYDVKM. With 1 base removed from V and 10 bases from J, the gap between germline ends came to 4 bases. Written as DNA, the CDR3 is TGTGCCAGCAGTTTATTTGAGGAGCTGTTTTTT. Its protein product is CASSLFEELFF.

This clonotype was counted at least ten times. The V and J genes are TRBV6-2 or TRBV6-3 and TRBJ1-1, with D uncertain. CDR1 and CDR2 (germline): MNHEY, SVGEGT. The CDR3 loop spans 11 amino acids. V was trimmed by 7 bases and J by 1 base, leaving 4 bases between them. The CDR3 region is CASITNTEAFF. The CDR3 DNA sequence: TGTGCCAGCATAACGAACACTGAAGCTTTCTTT.

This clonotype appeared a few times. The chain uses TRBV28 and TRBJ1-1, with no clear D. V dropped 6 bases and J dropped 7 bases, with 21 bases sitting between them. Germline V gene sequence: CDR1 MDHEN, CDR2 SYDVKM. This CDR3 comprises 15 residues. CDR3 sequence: CASSTASGPEVEAFF. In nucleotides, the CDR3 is TGTGCCAGCAGCACTGCTTCGGGCCCTGAAGTTGAAGCTTTCTTT.

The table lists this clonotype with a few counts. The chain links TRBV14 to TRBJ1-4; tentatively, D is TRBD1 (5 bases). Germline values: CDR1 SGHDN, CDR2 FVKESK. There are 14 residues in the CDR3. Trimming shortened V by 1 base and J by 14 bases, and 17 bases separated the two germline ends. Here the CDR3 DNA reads TGTGCCAGCAGCCAAGTTCCGGCGCCGGGGGGGCTGTTTTTT. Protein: CASSQVPAPGGLFF.